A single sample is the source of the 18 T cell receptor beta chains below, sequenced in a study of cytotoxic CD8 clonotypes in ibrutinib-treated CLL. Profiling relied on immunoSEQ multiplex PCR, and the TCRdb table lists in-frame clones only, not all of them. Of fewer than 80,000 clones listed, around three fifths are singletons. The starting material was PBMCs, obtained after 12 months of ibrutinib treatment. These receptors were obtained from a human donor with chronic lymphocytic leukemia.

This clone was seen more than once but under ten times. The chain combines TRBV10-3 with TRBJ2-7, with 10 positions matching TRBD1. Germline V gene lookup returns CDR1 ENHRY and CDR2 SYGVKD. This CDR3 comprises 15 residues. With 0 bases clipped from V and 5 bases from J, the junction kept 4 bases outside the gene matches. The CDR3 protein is CAISESRQGAHEQYF. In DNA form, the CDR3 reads TGTGCCATCAGTGAGTCTAGACAGGGGGCCCACGAGCAGTACTTC.

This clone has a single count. CDR3 region: CASILNVGNQPQHF. DNA for the CDR3: TGTGCCAGCATCTTGAACGTGGGCAATCAGCCCCAGCATTTT. The chain is built from TRBV6-1 and TRBJ1-5; no clear D. Trimming pared 7 bases from V and 2 bases from J, leaving 12 bases between. This CDR3 contains 14 residues. Germline CDR1 and CDR2: MNHNS and SASEGT.

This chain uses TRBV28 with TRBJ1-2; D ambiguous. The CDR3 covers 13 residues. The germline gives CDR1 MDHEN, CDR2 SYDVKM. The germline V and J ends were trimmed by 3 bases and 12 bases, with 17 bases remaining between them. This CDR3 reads CASSFADGVRHTF. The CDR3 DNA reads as TGTGCCAGCAGTTTTGCGGACGGGGTCCGGCACACCTTC.

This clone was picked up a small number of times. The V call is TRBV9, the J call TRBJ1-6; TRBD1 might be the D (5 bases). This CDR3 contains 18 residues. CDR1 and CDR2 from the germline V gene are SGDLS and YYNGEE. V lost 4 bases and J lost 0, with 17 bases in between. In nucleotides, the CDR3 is TGTGCCAGCAGCCCCGGTTTCCAGGGTACCTCCTATAATTCACCCCTCCACTTT. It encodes CASSPGFQGTSYNSPLHF.

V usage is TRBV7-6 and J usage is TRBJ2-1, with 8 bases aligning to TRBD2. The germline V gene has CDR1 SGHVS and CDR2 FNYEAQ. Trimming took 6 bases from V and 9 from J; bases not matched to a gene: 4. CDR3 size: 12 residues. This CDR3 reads CASSHTSGEQFF. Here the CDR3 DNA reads TGTGCCAGCAGTCATACTAGCGGTGAGCAGTTCTTC.

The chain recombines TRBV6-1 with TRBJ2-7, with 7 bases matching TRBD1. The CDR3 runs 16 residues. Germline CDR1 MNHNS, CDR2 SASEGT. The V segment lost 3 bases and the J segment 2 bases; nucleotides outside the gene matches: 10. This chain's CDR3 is CASSDLDRAFTYEQYV. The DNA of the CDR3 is TGTGCCAGCAGTGACCTAGACAGGGCTTTTACCTACGAGCAGTACGTC.

CDR3 amino acids: CASIGENSPLHF. CDR3 nucleotide sequence: TGTGCCAGTATAGGCGAGAATTCACCCCTCCACTTT. The chain recombines TRBV19 with TRBJ1-6; D remains unclear. The V end was cut by 7 bases, the J end by 7 bases, with 8 bases between. Per the germline V gene, CDR1 is LNHDA and CDR2 is SQIVND (reference sequence). CDR3 length equals 12 residues. The variable domain in full, completed from reference TRBV19 and TRBJ1-6, reads DGGITQSPKYLFRKEGQNVTLSCEQNLNHDAMYWYRQDPGQGLRLIYYSQIVNDFQKGDIAEGYSVSREKKESFPLTVTSAQKNPTAFYLCASIGENSPLHFGNGTRLTVT.

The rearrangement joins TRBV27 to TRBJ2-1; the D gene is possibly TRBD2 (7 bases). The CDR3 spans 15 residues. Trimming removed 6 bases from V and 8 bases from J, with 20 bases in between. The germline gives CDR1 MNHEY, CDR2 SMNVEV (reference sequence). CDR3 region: CASRPPRGLWDEQFF. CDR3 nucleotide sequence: TGTGCCAGCAGACCTCCGCGGGGGCTTTGGGATGAGCAGTTCTTC.

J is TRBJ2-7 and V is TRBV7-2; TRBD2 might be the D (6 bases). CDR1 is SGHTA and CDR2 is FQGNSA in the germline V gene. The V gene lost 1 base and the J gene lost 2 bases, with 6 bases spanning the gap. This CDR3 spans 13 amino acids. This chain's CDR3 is CASSLVAAYEQYF. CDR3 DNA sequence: TGTGCCAGCAGCTTAGTAGCGGCCTACGAGCAGTACTTC.

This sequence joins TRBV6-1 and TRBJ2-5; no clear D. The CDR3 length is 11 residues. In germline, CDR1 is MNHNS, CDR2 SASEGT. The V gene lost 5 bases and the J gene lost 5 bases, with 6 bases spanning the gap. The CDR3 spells CASSYGETQYF. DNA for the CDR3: TGTGCCAGCAGTTACGGGGAGACCCAGTACTTC.

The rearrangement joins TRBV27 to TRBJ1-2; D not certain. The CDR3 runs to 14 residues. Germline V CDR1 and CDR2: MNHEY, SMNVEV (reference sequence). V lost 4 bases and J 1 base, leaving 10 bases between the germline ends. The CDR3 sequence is CASSYPVSNYGYTF. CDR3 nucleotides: TGTGCCAGCAGTTATCCAGTAAGTAACTATGGCTACACCTTC.

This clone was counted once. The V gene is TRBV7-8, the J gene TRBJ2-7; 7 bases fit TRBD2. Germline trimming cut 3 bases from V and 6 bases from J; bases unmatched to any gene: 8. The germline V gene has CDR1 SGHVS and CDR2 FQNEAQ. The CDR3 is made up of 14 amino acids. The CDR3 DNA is TGTGCCAGCAGCTTGGGGGGGAGTGGGGCCGAGCAGTACTTC. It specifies CASSLGGSGAEQYF.

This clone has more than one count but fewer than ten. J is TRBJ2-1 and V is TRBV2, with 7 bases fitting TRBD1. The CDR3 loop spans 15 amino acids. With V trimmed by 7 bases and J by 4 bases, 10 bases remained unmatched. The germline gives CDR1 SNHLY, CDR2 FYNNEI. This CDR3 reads CASTQRQGEYNEQFF. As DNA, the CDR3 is TGTGCCAGCACCCAGCGACAGGGCGAGTACAATGAGCAGTTCTTC. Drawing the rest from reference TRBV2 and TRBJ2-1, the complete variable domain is EPEVTQTPSHQVTQMGQEVILRCVPISNHLYFYWYRQILGQKVEFLVSFYNNEISEKSEIFDDQFSVERPDGSNFTLKIRSTKLEDSAMYFCASTQRQGEYNEQFFGPGTRLTVL.

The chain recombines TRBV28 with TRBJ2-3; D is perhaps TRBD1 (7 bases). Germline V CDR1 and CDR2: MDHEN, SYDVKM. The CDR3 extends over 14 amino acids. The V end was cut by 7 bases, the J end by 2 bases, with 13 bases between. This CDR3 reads CASIQGGPTDTQYF. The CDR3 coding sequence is TGTGCCAGCATCCAGGGGGGCCCCACAGATACGCAGTATTTT.

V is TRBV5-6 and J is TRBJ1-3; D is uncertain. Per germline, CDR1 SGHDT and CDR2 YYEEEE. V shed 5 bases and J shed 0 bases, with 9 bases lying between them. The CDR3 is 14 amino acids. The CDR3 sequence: CASSLDGSGNTIYF. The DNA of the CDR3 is TGTGCCAGCAGTCTGGACGGCTCTGGAAACACCATATATTTT.

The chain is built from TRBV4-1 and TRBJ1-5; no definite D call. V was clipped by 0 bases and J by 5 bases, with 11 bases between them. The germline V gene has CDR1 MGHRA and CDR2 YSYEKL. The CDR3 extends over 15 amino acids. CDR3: CASSQDQAGDQPQHF. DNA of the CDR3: TGCGCCAGCAGCCAAGATCAGGCCGGGGATCAGCCCCAGCATTTT.

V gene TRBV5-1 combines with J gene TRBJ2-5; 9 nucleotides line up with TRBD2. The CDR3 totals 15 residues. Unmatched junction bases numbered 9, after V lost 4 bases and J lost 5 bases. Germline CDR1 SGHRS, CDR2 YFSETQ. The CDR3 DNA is TGCGCCAGCAGCATAGGACTAGCGAGGACGGAGACCCAGTACTTC. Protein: CASSIGLARTETQYF.

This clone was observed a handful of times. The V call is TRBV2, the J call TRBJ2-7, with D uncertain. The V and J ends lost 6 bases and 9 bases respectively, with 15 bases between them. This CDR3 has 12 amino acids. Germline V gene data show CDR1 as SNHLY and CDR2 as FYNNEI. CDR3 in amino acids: CASRAIPLGQYF. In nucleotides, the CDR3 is TGTGCCAGCAGGGCGATCCCATTAGGGCAGTACTTC.